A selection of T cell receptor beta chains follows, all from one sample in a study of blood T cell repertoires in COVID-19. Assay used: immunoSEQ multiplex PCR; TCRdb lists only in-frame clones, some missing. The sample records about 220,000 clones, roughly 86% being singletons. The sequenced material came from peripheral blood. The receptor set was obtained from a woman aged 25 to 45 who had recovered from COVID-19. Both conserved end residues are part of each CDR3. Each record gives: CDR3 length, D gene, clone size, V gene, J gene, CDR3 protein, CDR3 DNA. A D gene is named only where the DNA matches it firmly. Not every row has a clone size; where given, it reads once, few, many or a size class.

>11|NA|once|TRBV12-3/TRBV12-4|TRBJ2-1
CASSLSGEQFF
TGTGCCAGCAGTTTAAGCGGGGAGCAGTTCTTC
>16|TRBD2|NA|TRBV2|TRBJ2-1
CASRLAGKSSYNEQFF
TGTGCCAGCAGACTAGCGGGAAAGAGCTCCTACAATGAGCAGTTCTTC
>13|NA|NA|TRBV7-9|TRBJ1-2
CASSLTAGWGYTF
TGTGCCAGCAGCCTAACCGCAGGGTGGGGCTACACCTTC
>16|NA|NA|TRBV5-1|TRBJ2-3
CASSLAGFTSTDTQYF
TGCGCCAGCAGCTTGGCGGGATTTACTAGCACAGATACGCAGTATTTT
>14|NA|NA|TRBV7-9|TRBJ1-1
CASSLGGQGTEAFF
TGTGCCAGCAGCTTAGGGGGCCAGGGCACTGAAGCTTTCTTT
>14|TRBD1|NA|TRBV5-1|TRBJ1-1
CASARDRANTEAFF
TGCGCCAGCGCCCGGGACAGGGCGAACACTGAAGCTTTCTTT
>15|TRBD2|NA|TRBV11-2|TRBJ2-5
CASSTRLAGQETQYF
TGTGCCAGCAGCACCAGACTAGCGGGGCAAGAGACCCAGTACTTC
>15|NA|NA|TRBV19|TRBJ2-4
CASTSAGTFLNIQYF
TGTGCCAGTACCTCAGCCGGGACATTTTTGAACATTCAGTACTTC
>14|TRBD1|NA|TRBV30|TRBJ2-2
CAWSPGQGPGELFF
TGTGCCTGGAGCCCGGGACAGGGTCCCGGGGAGCTGTTTTTT
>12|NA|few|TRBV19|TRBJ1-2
CASSNREIGYTF
TGTGCCAGTAGTAACAGGGAGATTGGCTACACCTTC
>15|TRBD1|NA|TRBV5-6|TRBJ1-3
CASIRQGSNGNTIYF
TGTGCCAGCATCAGACAGGGATCGAACGGAAACACCATATATTTT
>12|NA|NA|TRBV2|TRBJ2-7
CASRGRPYEQYF
TGTGCCAGCAGGGGGCGCCCCTACGAGCAGTACTTC
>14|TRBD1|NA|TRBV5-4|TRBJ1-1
CASSAGQAPTEAFF
TGTGCCAGCAGCGCGGGACAGGCACCTACTGAAGCTTTCTTT
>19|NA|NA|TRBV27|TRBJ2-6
CASSPLGLGQNSGANVLTF
TGTGCCAGCAGTCCCCTAGGTCTCGGACAGAACTCTGGGGCCAACGTCCTGACTTTC
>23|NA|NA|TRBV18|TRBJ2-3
CASSHDTGHFPPSRLMGADTQYF
TGTGCCAGCTCACACGACACGGGACATTTTCCTCCGAGTCGGCTAATGGGAGCAGATACGCAGTATTTT
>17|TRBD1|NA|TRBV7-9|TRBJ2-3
CASSLGVWDRQLNTQYF
TGTGCCAGCAGCTTAGGAGTCTGGGACAGGCAACTTAATACGCAGTATTTT
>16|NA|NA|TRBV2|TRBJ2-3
CASKKGGLVSTDTQYF
TGTGCCAGCAAAAAGGGGGGGCTGGTCAGCACAGATACGCAGTATTTT
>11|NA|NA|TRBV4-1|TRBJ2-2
CASSNSGELFF
TGCGCCAGCAGTAATTCCGGGGAGCTGTTTTTT
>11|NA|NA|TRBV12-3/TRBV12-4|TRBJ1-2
CASSPGRGYTF
TGTGCCAGCAGTCCTGGGAGAGGCTACACCTTC
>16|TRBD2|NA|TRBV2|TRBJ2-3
CASSGRQRGGADTQYF
TGTGCCAGCAGTGGTCGACAGCGGGGGGGGGCGGATACGCAGTATTTT
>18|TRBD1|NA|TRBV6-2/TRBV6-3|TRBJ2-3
CASSDLPPPDRVTDTQYF
TGTGCCAGCAGTGACTTACCTCCTCCGGACAGGGTAACAGATACGCAGTATTTT
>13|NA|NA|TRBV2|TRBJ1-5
CASSGVGVQPQHF
TGTGCCAGCAGTGGGGTAGGGGTTCAGCCCCAGCATTTT
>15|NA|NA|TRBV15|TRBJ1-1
CATSRDPGGDEEAFF
TGTGCCACCAGCAGAGATCCGGGGGGCGACGAGGAAGCTTTCTTT
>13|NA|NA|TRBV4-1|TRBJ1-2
CASSRLPVEGYTF
TGCGCCAGCAGCCGCCTGCCTGTAGAGGGCTACACCTTC
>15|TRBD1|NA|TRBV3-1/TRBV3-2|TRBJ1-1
CASSLRTGANTEAFF
TGTGCCAGCAGCTTGCGGACAGGGGCGAACACTGAAGCTTTCTTT
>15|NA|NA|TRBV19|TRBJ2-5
CASSIGGQGLETQYF
TGTGCCAGTAGTATAGGAGGGCAGGGGTTGGAGACCCAGTACTTC
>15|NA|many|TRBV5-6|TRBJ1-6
CASTLRGGLYSPLHF
TGTGCCAGCACCCTGAGGGGAGGGTTGTATTCACCCCTCCACTTT
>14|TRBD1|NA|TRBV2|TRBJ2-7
CASTSDRGSYEQYF
TGTGCCAGCACCTCGGACAGGGGTAGCTACGAGCAGTACTTC
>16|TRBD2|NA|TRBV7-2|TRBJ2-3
CASSLSGGAQGDTQYF
TGTGCCAGCAGCTTAAGCGGGGGGGCCCAAGGGGATACGCAGTATTTT
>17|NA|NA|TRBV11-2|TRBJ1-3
CASSLAFTGSSGNTIYF
TGTGCCAGCAGCTTAGCGTTTACAGGGAGCTCTGGAAACACCATATATTTT
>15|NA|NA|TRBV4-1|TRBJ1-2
CASSQEPGLGYGYTF
TGCGCCAGCAGCCAAGAACCAGGGCTCGGCTATGGCTACACCTTC
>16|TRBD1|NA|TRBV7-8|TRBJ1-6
CASSPQGALPDSPLHF
TGTGCCAGCAGTCCACAGGGGGCACTACCTGATTCACCCCTCCACTTT
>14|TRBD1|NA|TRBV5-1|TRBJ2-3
CASSFSGGTDTQYF
TGCGCCAGCAGCTTTTCAGGGGGTACAGATACGCAGTATTTT
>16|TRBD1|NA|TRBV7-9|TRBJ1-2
CASSLASGTGEGGYTF
TGTGCCAGCAGCTTAGCCTCTGGGACAGGGGAGGGAGGCTACACCTTC
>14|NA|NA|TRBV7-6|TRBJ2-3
CASSSRWSTDTQYF
TGTGCCAGCAGCTCGAGGTGGAGCACAGATACGCAGTATTTT
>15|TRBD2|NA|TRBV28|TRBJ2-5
CASSLVRGAQETQYF
TGTGCCAGCAGTTTGGTGCGGGGGGCCCAAGAGACCCAGTACTTC
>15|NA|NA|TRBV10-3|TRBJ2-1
CAISFRLTSYNEQFF
TGTGCCATCAGTTTCAGGTTGACCTCCTACAATGAGCAGTTCTTC
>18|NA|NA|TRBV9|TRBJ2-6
CASSVGLLPSSGANVLTF
TGTGCCAGCAGCGTAGGCCTGCTCCCGAGCTCTGGGGCCAACGTCCTGACTTTC
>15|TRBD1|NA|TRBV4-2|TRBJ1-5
CASSQHQGANQPQHF
TGTGCCAGCAGCCAACATCAGGGGGCAAATCAGCCCCAGCATTTT
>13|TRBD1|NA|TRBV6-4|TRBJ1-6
CASRIDRDSPLHF
TGTGCCAGCAGGATAGACAGGGATTCACCCCTCCACTTT
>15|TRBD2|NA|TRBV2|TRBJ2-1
CASSLAGSTYNEQFF
TGTGCCAGCAGTTTAGCGGGGTCCACCTACAATGAGCAGTTCTTC
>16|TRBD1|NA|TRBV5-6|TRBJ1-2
CASSFQDRPDSYGYTF
TGTGCCAGCAGCTTCCAGGACAGGCCTGATTCTTATGGCTACACCTTC
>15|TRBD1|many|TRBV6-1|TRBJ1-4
CASSEGGGAYEKLFF
TGTGCCAGCAGTGAAGGAGGGGGCGCGTATGAAAAACTGTTTTTT
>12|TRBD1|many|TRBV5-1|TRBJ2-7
CASSRDRNEQYF
TGCGCCAGCAGCCGGGACAGAAACGAGCAGTACTTC
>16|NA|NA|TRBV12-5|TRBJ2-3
CASGTDRLLSTDTQYF
TGTGCTAGTGGCACAGACAGGCTTCTTAGCACAGATACGCAGTATTTT
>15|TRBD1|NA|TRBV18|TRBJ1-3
CASSQTGGSGNTIYF
TGTGCCAGCTCACAGACAGGGGGCTCTGGAAACACCATATATTTT
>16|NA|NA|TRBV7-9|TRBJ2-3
CASSLGLGAGTDTQYF
TGTGCCAGCAGCTTAGGATTGGGGGCCGGCACAGATACGCAGTATTTT